This record covers a single T cell receptor (beta chain). Its recognized antigen is unknown. A much larger clone sits a single nucleotide away, making a read error possible. Libraries of naive CD8 T cells were built from about 21,000 to 970,000 sorted cells, with 10%, 30% or 50% of the purified RNA used. Naive CD8 T cells were FACS-sorted as CD8+CD4-CCR7+CD45RA+ on a BD FACSAria II into RLT Plus buffer. To test detection sensitivity, Jurkat RNA equivalent to more than 8 TCR copies was spiked into samples of roughly 18,000-1,100,000 naive CD8 T cells. Enrichment of CD8 T cells was performed with RosetteSep CD8+ T Cell Enrichment Cocktail and Ficoll-Paque, after which ACK red cell lysis was carried out. The data were taken from a study of molecular identifiers for immune sequencing clone quantification (dated by TCRdb to the late 2010s). As for the study more broadly: For a replicate experiment, the RNA from either approximately 20,000 or 100,000 naive CD8 T cells was divided into five aliquots, and four of those aliquots went on to sequencing. This methods study used CD8 T cells to benchmark TCR RNA copy counting and molecular-identifier clustering-based TCR repertoire sequencing (MIDCIRS). The study at large found these results: Even against a background of approximately 1 million naive CD8 T cells, spiked-in Jurkat TCR RNA amounting to a single cell's worth was reported to be detectable. Clones above 20 RNA copies held over 99% of molecules in CMV-specific effector cells but under 1% in naive cells. Highly expanded clone sizes could be underestimated because identical TCR molecules may share a barcode. Modeling indicated approximately 3 TCR RNA copies recovered per cell, compared with around 10 by digital PCR, which implies a capture efficiency of approximately 30%. Naive libraries contained spiked-in Jurkat TCR RNA (around ten copies' worth), which is not part of the donor repertoire. When barcode sub-clustering was left out, chimeric consensus sequences inflated TCR diversity, with chimeras reaching as high as 47%.

The germline V gene encodes CDR1 SGHVS and CDR2 FNYEAQ. Measured from the cysteine to the phenylalanine, the CDR3 is 14 residues long. The only DNA kept is the CDR3, 42 bases in frame from the first base. The germline V end is reduced by 5 bases and the J end by 2 bases; junction bases left unmatched: 4. Receptors were amplified or captured by PCR. The data were produced on a NextSeq 500. Bulk TCR libraries were generated as previously described, with the TCR primers listed in Table S5 used. Purification of total RNA was performed with the Qiagen AllPrep DNA/RNA kit. Before analysis, reads from multiple sequencing runs of the same library were pooled. In the authors' own workflow: Reads were retained only if the reads had an exact TCR constant sequence, and the retained reads were trimmed to 150 nt and grouped according to their 12-nt molecular barcodes. Reads within each barcode group were sub-clustered using a 15% Levenshtein threshold, and quality-weighted consensus sequences were constructed for each RNA molecule. Non-functional sequences were removed, as were lower-count sequences one edit away from another. Based on a fit of two negative binomial distributions, barcode sub-clusters having less than 20% of the maximum read count were discarded. TCRdb trimmed the raw reads at Q25, called clones with MiXCR and kept productive beta chains. Here each entry gathers all rows of one CDR3 protein and keeps the most common genes and DNA. The V and J calls here are based on TCRdb, not the publication. This sample has about 86,000 distinct CDR3 sequences in its table, and approximately 23% of those were observed once. Approximately 0.78% of the sample is in the top ten clones.

The source is a human donor in good health. Some libraries in this study had Jurkat cell RNA spiked in. Input material: naive CD8+ T cells from blood, with Jurkat cell RNA spiked in. Sample cell subset or site, as interpreted from the label and publication: FACS-sorted CD8+CD4-CCR7+CD45RA+ naive T cells. The chain couples TRBV7-6 to TRBJ2-3; TRBD2 matches 7 bases in the middle. The CDR3: CASSPRGVTDTQYF. The nucleotide sequence is given as TGTGCCAGCAGCCCACGGGGGGTCACAGATACGCAGTATTTT.